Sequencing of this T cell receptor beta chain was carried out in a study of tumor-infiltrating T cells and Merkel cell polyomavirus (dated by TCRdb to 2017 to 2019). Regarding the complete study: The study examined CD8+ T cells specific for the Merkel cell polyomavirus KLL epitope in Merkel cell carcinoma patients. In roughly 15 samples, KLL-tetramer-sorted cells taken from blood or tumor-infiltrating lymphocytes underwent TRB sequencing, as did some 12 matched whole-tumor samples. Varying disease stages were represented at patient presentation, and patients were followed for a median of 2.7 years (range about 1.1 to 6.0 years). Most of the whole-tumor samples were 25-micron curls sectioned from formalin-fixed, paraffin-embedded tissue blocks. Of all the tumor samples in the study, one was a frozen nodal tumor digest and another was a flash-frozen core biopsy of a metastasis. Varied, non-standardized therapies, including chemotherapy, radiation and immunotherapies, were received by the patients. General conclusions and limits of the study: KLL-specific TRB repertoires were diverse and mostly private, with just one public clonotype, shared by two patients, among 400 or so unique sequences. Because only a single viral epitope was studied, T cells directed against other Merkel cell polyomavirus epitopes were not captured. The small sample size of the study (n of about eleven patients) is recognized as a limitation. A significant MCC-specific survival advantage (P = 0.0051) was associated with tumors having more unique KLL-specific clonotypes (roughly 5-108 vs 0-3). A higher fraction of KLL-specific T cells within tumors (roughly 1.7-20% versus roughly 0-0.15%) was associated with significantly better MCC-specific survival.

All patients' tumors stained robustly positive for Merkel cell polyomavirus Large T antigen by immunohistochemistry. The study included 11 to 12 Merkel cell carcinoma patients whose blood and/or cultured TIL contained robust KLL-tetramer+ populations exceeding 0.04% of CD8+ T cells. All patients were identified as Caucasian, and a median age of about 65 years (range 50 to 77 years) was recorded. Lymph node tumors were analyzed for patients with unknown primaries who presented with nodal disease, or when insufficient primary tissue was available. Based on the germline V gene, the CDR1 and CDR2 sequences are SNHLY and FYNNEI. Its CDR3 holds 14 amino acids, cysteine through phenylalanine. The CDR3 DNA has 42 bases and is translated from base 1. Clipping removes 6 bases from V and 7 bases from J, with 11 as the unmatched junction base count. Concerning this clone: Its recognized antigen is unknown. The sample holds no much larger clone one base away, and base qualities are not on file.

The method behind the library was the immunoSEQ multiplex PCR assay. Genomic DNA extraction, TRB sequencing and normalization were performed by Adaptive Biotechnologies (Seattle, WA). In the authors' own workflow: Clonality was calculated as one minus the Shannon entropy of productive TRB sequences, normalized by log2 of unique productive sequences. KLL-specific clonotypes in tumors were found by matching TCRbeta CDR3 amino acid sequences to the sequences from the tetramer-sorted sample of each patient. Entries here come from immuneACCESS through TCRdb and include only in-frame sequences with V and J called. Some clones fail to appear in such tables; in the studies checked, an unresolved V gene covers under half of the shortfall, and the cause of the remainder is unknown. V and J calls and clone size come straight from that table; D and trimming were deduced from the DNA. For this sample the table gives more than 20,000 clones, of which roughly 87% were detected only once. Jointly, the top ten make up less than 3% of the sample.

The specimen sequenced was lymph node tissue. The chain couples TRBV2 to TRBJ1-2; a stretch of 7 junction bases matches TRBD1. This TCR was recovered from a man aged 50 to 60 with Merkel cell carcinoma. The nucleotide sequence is TGTGCCAGCAGCTTTCGGGAGGGGGCGGGTGGCTACACCTTC. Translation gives CASSFREGAGGYTF.